Listed here is a single T cell receptor beta chain. What it recognizes is unknown. Sequenced by immunoSEQ multiplex PCR; TCRdb stores in-frame clones only, minus some. The data show millions of clones, 95% seen once. The CDR3 has 16 amino acids. V lost 2 bases and J 2 bases, leaving 13 bases between the germline ends. Germline V gene sequence: CDR1 MNHNY, CDR2 SVGAGI (reference sequence). The sample originates from a study of shared clonotypes between healthy human individuals. Study observations and caveats: Naive CD4 clonotypes overlapped across a few donors at approximately 5.5%. The study drew on few donors, limiting represented genetic and exposure-history diversity.

The sample taken for sequencing was naive CD4+ T cells sorted from blood. The subset was: CD45RA+ positively selected. The receptor was derived from a man aged 18 to 29 in good health. This rearrangement joins TRBV6-6 to TRBJ1-3, with D unclear. The CDR3 nucleotides read TGTGCCAGCAGTTACCTCCAGGCCTTAACTGGAAACACCATATATTTT. Its protein is CASSYLQALTGNTIYF.